The subject of this entry is one TCR beta chain. Its specificity is unknown. V shed 3 bases and J shed 7 bases, with 10 bases lying between them. The CDR3 loop spans 13 amino acids. Per germline, CDR1 MNHNS and CDR2 SASEGT. This sample is part of a study of blood T cell dynamics during melanoma immunotherapy. The wider study: Patients with metastatic melanoma got pembrolizumab or nivolumab-ipilimumab as first-line care. Notes on the study in general: It remained unknown if the driving T cell clones were melanoma-specific.

DNA loading was fixed at 350 to 450 ng for all bulk PBMC samples. Sequencing used immunoSEQ multiplex PCR; TCRdb keeps in-frame clones, though not all of them. The data contain around 16,000 clones, approximately 91% of them seen just once; the ten biggest clones take up less than 2%. The time point denotes: pre-treatment baseline. The receptor comes from a human donor with melanoma. The sequences come from blood, collected from a patient treated with checkpoint blockade. This sequence joins TRBV6-1 and TRBJ1-5; weak D call: TRBD1 (6 bases). CDR3 sequence (DNA): TGTGCCAGCAGTGATCACAGGGACCAGCCCCAGCATTTT. This codes for CASSDHRDQPQHF.